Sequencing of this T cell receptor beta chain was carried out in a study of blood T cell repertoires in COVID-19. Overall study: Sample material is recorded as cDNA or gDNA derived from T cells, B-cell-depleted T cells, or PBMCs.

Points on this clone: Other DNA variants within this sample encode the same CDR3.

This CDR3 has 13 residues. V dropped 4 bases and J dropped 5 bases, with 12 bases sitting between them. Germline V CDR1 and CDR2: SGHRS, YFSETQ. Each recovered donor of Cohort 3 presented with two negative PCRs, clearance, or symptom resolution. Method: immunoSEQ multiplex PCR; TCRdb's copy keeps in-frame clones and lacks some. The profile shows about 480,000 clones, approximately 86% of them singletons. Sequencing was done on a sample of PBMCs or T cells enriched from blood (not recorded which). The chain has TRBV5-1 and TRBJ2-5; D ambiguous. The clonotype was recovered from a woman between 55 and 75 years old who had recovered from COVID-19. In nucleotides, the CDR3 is TGCGCCAGCAGCCCAGGATCTGGGGAGACCCAGTACTTC. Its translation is CASSPGSGETQYF.